This is a list of T cell receptor beta chains from one sample in a study of cytomegalovirus exposure and HLA in healthy donors. The assay was immunoSEQ multiplex PCR, and TCRdb's table has in-frame clones only and misses some. Of about 190,000 clones listed, 75% to 90% are singletons. Sequencing was done on a sample of PBMCs. Receptor source: a man aged 40-55 years in good health and CMV-seropositive. CDR3s include the opening cysteine and the closing phenylalanine or tryptophan.

CDR3aa: CASSLGPDPNYGYTF
j_gene: TRBJ1-2
v_gene: TRBV7-2

CDR3aa: CASSLAFLAGGNNEQFF
j_gene: TRBJ2-1
v_gene: TRBV7-6

CDR3aa: CASLGTGLQGYTF
j_gene: TRBJ1-2
v_gene: TRBV19

CDR3aa: CASTRSIVTETDTQYF
j_gene: TRBJ2-3
v_gene: TRBV27

CDR3aa: CASSSRLAGGREQFF
j_gene: TRBJ2-1
v_gene: TRBV5-1

CDR3aa: CSVVSGTGEHEQYF
j_gene: TRBJ2-7
v_gene: TRBV29-1

CDR3aa: CASSLRTGLVYTF
j_gene: TRBJ1-2
v_gene: TRBV27

CDR3aa: CASSLVAFNTGELFF
j_gene: TRBJ2-2
v_gene: TRBV5-4

CDR3aa: CASTLGGRGGNNEQFF
j_gene: TRBJ2-1
v_gene: TRBV7-9

CDR3aa: CASSQVLASNTQYF
j_gene: TRBJ2-3
v_gene: TRBV5-1

CDR3aa: CASSLGTGEDEQYF
j_gene: NA
v_gene: TRBV7-9

CDR3aa: CASSSQGTGELFF
j_gene: TRBJ2-2
v_gene: TRBV7-2

CDR3aa: CASSLGGKNEQFF
j_gene: TRBJ2-1
v_gene: TRBV5-6

CDR3aa: CASSIAQRKETQYF
j_gene: TRBJ2-5
v_gene: TRBV19

CDR3aa: CASSLLGGARDEQFF
j_gene: TRBJ2-1
v_gene: TRBV7-3

CDR3aa: CASSDYPKTGSYEQYF
j_gene: TRBJ2-7
v_gene: TRBV25-1

CDR3aa: CAWSGGIYYGYTF
j_gene: TRBJ1-2
v_gene: TRBV30

CDR3aa: CASRLGGTSGYNEQFF
j_gene: TRBJ2-1
v_gene: TRBV5-4

CDR3aa: CASSSTSGMYEQYF
j_gene: TRBJ2-7
v_gene: TRBV11-2

CDR3aa: CASSAQGAGEKLFF
j_gene: TRBJ1-4
v_gene: TRBV2

CDR3aa: CASSQQDRENSPLHF
j_gene: TRBJ1-6
v_gene: TRBV4-1

CDR3aa: CASSGGDRGTNEKLFF
j_gene: TRBJ1-4
v_gene: TRBV9

CDR3aa: CASAYRGANLSPLHF
j_gene: TRBJ1-6
v_gene: TRBV7-2

CDR3aa: CASSFDTNNQPQHF
j_gene: TRBJ1-5
v_gene: TRBV7-9

CDR3aa: CASSYTRTGYTDTQYF
j_gene: TRBJ2-3
v_gene: TRBV6-6

CDR3aa: CASSEGGGISYNEQFF
j_gene: TRBJ2-1
v_gene: TRBV2

CDR3aa: CSVEGAGQGGTEQYF
j_gene: NA
v_gene: TRBV29-1

CDR3aa: CASNPGTPNPINQPQHF
j_gene: TRBJ1-5
v_gene: TRBV2

CDR3aa: CAISEFRGMFF
j_gene: TRBJ2-1
v_gene: TRBV10-3

CDR3aa: CASTQGVNQPQHF
j_gene: TRBJ1-5
v_gene: TRBV2

CDR3aa: CASSSPSTDTQYF
j_gene: TRBJ2-3
v_gene: TRBV9

CDR3aa: CASSLAAQPQHF
j_gene: TRBJ1-5
v_gene: TRBV7-8

CDR3aa: CASRPTQNTEAFF
j_gene: TRBJ1-1
v_gene: TRBV6-1

CDR3aa: CASSLDRGHSGYTF
j_gene: TRBJ1-2
v_gene: TRBV19

CDR3aa: CASSLRQGGQPQHF
j_gene: TRBJ1-5
v_gene: TRBV27

CDR3aa: CASTKAGGNTEAFF
j_gene: TRBJ1-1
v_gene: TRBV6-5

CDR3aa: CASSSDSGTGNTGELFF
j_gene: TRBJ2-2
v_gene: TRBV7-3

CDR3aa: CASSPQGPNTEAFF
j_gene: TRBJ1-1
v_gene: TRBV18

CDR3aa: CASSLNPQGAPYGYTF
j_gene: TRBJ1-2
v_gene: TRBV7-2

CDR3aa: CASSYSQGRNYEQYF
j_gene: TRBJ2-7
v_gene: TRBV6-5

CDR3aa: CASSTVSGGSYEQYF
j_gene: TRBJ2-7
v_gene: TRBV7-9

CDR3aa: CASSPRDSPVPAYEQYF
j_gene: TRBJ2-7
v_gene: TRBV9

CDR3aa: CASSLSGQETQYF
j_gene: TRBJ2-5
v_gene: TRBV28

CDR3aa: CASSPFDRVTYNEQFF
j_gene: TRBJ2-1
v_gene: TRBV9

CDR3aa: CASSLALGLLTGELFF
j_gene: TRBJ2-2
v_gene: TRBV7-2

CDR3aa: CASSYTGKSNTGELFF
j_gene: TRBJ2-2
v_gene: TRBV7-9

CDR3aa: CASSVAGNEQFF
j_gene: TRBJ2-1
v_gene: TRBV9

CDR3aa: CASSRNTGELFF
j_gene: TRBJ2-2
v_gene: TRBV13

CDR3aa: CASSPGGTDEQFF
j_gene: TRBJ2-1
v_gene: TRBV28

CDR3aa: CASRATGVGSFF
j_gene: TRBJ2-1
v_gene: TRBV28